A single sample is the source of the 20 T cell receptor beta chains below, sequenced in a study of long-term antiretroviral therapy in people with HIV. The assay used was immunoSEQ (version v3.0), run at survey level. This table comes from immunoSEQ multiplex PCR, and its TCRdb copy is limited to in-frame clones, with some not included. The sample carries 30,000 or so clones, about 85% recorded once. Material: unsorted PBMCs, obtained 3 years after starting antiretroviral therapy. These receptors were collected from a man aged 40-49 years with HIV.

The chain carries TRBV11-3 and TRBJ1-4; D gene ambiguous. Deletions cut 1 base from V and 6 bases from J, with 12 bases between. The CDR3 runs to 15 residues. The germline V gene encodes CDR1 SGHNT and CDR2 YENEEA. DNA of the CDR3: TGTGCCAGCAGCTTAGTGTGGGGATCTGATGAAAAACTGTTTTTT. This gives the protein CASSLVWGSDEKLFF.

This clone was detected once. The chain couples TRBV30 to TRBJ1-2, with 9 bases fitting TRBD1. Germline V gene sequence: CDR1 GTSNPN, CDR2 SVGIG (reference sequence). The CDR3 has 14 residues. The J segment lost 4 bases and the V segment lost 2 bases, leaving 5 bases of the junction unmatched. The CDR3 is CAWSRQGVGYGYTF. CDR3 DNA sequence: TGTGCCTGGAGTCGACAGGGGGTCGGCTATGGCTACACCTTC.

The J gene is TRBJ2-1, the V gene TRBV7-9; D gene uncertain. The V gene lost 5 bases and the J gene lost 8 bases, with 7 bases spanning the gap. From germline, CDR1 is SEHNR and CDR2 FQNEAQ (reference sequence). This CDR3 has 11 residues. This CDR3 is CASSHGHEQFF. CDR3 sequence (DNA): TGTGCCAGCAGCCACGGACATGAGCAGTTCTTC.

J is TRBJ2-2 and V is TRBV19; 7 nucleotides agree with TRBD2. This CDR3 contains 16 residues. V lost 7 bases and J lost 0; bases outside the gene matches: 8. Per the germline V gene, CDR1 is LNHDA and CDR2 is SQIVND (reference sequence). The CDR3 region has the DNA TGTGCCAGTACTACTCCGGGGGGAGCGAACACCGGGGAGCTGTTTTTT. Residues: CASTTPGGANTGELFF.

The V gene is TRBV5-1, the J gene TRBJ1-3; D might be TRBD1 (6 bases). TRBJ2-2 explains the end of the DNA better; the J call may be wrong. Germline CDR1 SGHRS, CDR2 YFSETQ. This CDR3 has 15 residues. The CDR3 spells CASSRGQRGSGELFF. CDR3 sequence (DNA): TGCGCCAGCAGCCGAGGACAGAGGGGGAGCGGGGAGCTGTTTTTT.

The chain couples TRBV5-6 to TRBJ2-7; 9 bases align to TRBD1. The germline CDR1 and CDR2 sequences are SGHDT and YYEEEE. The CDR3 extends over 14 amino acids. V dropped 3 bases and J dropped 1; count of bases not matched to a gene: 2. The DNA for the CDR3 is TGTGCCAGCAGCTGGGGGACAGGGTCCTACGAGCAGTACTTC. Protein sequence: CASSWGTGSYEQYF. Drawing the rest from reference TRBV5-6 and TRBJ2-7, the complete variable domain is DAGVTQSPTHLIKTRGQQVTLRCSPKSGHDTVSWYQQALGQGPQFIFQYYEEEERQRGNFPDRFSGHQFPNYSSELNVNALLLGDSALYLCASSWGTGSYEQYFGPGTRLTVT.

J is TRBJ2-7 and V is TRBV7-9; 10 nucleotides match TRBD1. Looked up from germline, CDR1 is SEHNR and CDR2 is FQNEAQ (reference sequence). This CDR3 region has 16 residues. V shed 0 bases, J shed 5 bases, and the junction held 7 bases outside the gene matches. CDR3 bases: TGTGCCAGCAGCTTAGCCGGACAGGGGGGGTTTAACGAGCAGTACTTC. It yields the protein CASSLAGQGGFNEQYF.

This chain connects TRBV20-1 to TRBJ1-2; TRBD1 might be the D (6 bases). Per the germline V gene, CDR1 is DFQATT and CDR2 is SNEGSKA (reference sequence). This CDR3 has 11 residues. The V and J ends lost 6 bases and 8 bases respectively, with 13 bases between them. The CDR3 coding sequence is TGCAGTGCCCTTTCAGGGGACGGCTACACCTTC. It encodes CSALSGDGYTF.

This clone has just one count. The rearrangement links TRBV18 to TRBJ1-2; 8 nucleotides agree with TRBD1. The CDR3 sequence is 15 residues long. Trimming at V came to 2 bases and at J to 4 bases, leaving 6 bases not matched to a gene. Germline V gene data show CDR1 as KGHSH and CDR2 as LQKENI. Here the CDR3 DNA reads TGTGCCAGCTCACCATTTCCAGGGGGCAGCTATGGCTACACCTTC. Residues: CASSPFPGGSYGYTF.

The V gene is TRBV6-1, the J gene TRBJ1-5; D remains unclear. This CDR3 has 15 residues. Between the trimmed V and J ends, which lost 6 bases and 3 bases, there was a span of 15 bases. Germline CDR1 reads MNHNS; CDR2 reads SASEGT. The CDR3 coding sequence is TGTGCCAGCAGAGTTTGGACTGTTGACAATCAGCCCCAGCATTTT. This gives the protein CASRVWTVDNQPQHF.

This clone was seen once. The V call is TRBV30, the J call TRBJ2-7; D unclear. The CDR3 extends over 14 amino acids. Germline CDR1 is GTSNPN and CDR2 is SVGIG (reference sequence). The V gene lost 0 bases and the J gene lost 6 bases, with 15 bases spanning the gap. CDR3: CAWSVGLERGEQYF. In DNA form, the CDR3 reads TGTGCCTGGAGTGTTGGGCTCGAAAGAGGCGAGCAGTACTTC.

The rearrangement uses TRBV2 and TRBJ1-1; 9 nucleotides match TRBD1. Per germline, CDR1 SNHLY and CDR2 FYNNEI. Trimming at V came to 5 bases and at J to 3 bases, leaving 10 bases not matched to a gene. The CDR3 extends over 16 amino acids. CDR3 nucleotide sequence: TGTGCCAGCAGTATGGACAGGGGAGGAGGGGACACTGAAGCTTTCTTT. This codes for CASSMDRGGGDTEAFF.

The V call is TRBV5-1, the J call TRBJ1-2; 9 nucleotides agree with TRBD1. The CDR3 length is 15 residues. The junction had 5 bases not matched to a gene; V was cut back by 2 bases and J by 3 bases. CDR1 and CDR2 (germline): SGHRS, YFSETQ. CDR3 nucleotide sequence: TGCGCCAGCAGCTTAAATGGACAGGGGCACTATGGCTACACCTTC. This sequence encodes CASSLNGQGHYGYTF.

CDR3 bases: TGTGCCAGCAGCTCGGGGACTAGCGTAAACCCCTACGAGCAGTACTTC. This gives the protein CASSSGTSVNPYEQYF. This chain links TRBV5-4 with TRBJ2-7, with TRBD2 matching 10 bases. V lost 3 bases to trimming and J lost 2 bases; unmatched junction nucleotides: 8. Germline assignment: CDR1 SGHNT and CDR2 YYREEE (reference sequence). The CDR3 loop spans 16 amino acids. Complete variable domain (other parts from reference TRBV5-4 and TRBJ2-7): ETGVTQSPTHLIKTRGQQVTLRCSSQSGHNTVSWYQQALGQGPQFIFQYYREEENGRGNFPPRFSGLQFPNYSSELNVNALELDDSALYLCASSSGTSVNPYEQYFGPGTRLTVT.

The chain combines TRBV6-1 with TRBJ1-2; D perhaps matches TRBD1 (5 bases). V was pared by 1 base and J by 6 bases, with 9 bases between. CDR1 and CDR2 from the germline V gene are MNHNS and SASEGT. The CDR3 contains 13 residues. The CDR3 nucleotides are TGTGCCAGCAGTGAAGGGGGCTCTCATGGCTACACCTTC. Protein: CASSEGGSHGYTF.

The chain carries TRBV5-1 and TRBJ2-1; D is unclear. V was shortened by 3 bases and J by 4 bases, with 8 bases between the two germline ends. Germline lookup yields CDR1 SGHRS and CDR2 YFSETQ. CDR3 length equals 13 residues. The CDR3, as DNA: TGCGCCAGCAGCTCCGAACAGTACAATGAGCAGTTCTTC. This codes for CASSSEQYNEQFF.

The chain employs TRBV6-5 and TRBJ1-2; D remains ambiguous. CDR1 MNHEY and CDR2 SVGAGI come from the germline V gene. Trimming cost V 0 bases and J 7 bases, with 15 bases left between them. The CDR3 extends over 15 amino acids. CDR3 nucleotides: TGTGCCAGCAGTTACTCCCCAGAGTTACGTCCTGGCTACACCTTC. Translating gives CASSYSPELRPGYTF.

This clone occurred a few times. V and J are TRBV19 and TRBJ2-7; possibly TRBD1 or TRBD2 for D (5 bases each). V lost 10 bases to trimming and J lost 1 base, with 17 bases between them. The CDR3 has 14 amino acids. Germline V gives CDR1 LNHDA, CDR2 SQIVND (reference sequence). CDR3 amino acids: CATRGPAPSYEQYF. DNA for the CDR3: TGTGCCACACGGGGCCCCGCACCTTCCTACGAGCAGTACTTC.

The chain has TRBV10-3 and TRBJ1-1; D is possibly TRBD1 (5 bases). Germline V gives CDR1 ENHRY, CDR2 SYGVKD. This CDR3 has 15 amino acids. The V end lost 2 bases, the J end lost 0 bases, and 10 bases lay between the germline ends. CDR3 region: CAISEEDNMNTEAFF. The CDR3, as DNA: TGTGCCATCAGTGAGGAGGACAACATGAACACTGAAGCTTTCTTT.

The J gene is TRBJ1-2, the V gene TRBV4-1; maybe TRBD1 (5 bases). The CDR3 runs to 14 residues. CDR1 MGHRA and CDR2 YSYEKL come from the germline V gene. Trimming took 0 bases from V and 2 from J, leaving 7 bases between them. The CDR3 region has the DNA TGCGCCAGCAGCCAAGATTGGGGCAACTATGGCTACACCTTC. Protein: CASSQDWGNYGYTF.